This T cell receptor beta chain was recorded in a study of blood T cell repertoires in COVID-19. Recruitment covered roughly 22 US areas and drew participants whose ages spanned roughly 18 to 95 years. Produced via immunoSEQ multiplex PCR; TCRdb's table is partial and in-frame only. The top ten hold about 4.2% of the sample, which has some 330,000 clones, about nine tenths seen once. Germline values: CDR1 PRHDT, CDR2 FYEKMQ (reference sequence). The CDR3 loop spans 14 amino acids. V dropped 5 bases and J dropped 4; count of bases not matched to a gene: 7. The sequence was obtained from a man aged 25-40 years who had recovered from COVID-19. The rearrangement links TRBV13 to TRBJ1-2, with 7 bases fitting TRBD1. Source material: PBMCs or T cells enriched from blood (not recorded which). The CDR3 nucleotides read TGTGCCAGCAGCCCGGGACAGCTAGCCTATGGCTACACCTTC. Translated, it gives CASSPGQLAYGYTF.